The source of this TCR beta chain is a study of T cells in narcolepsy. The study, taken as a whole, reports: Autoreactive HCRT-specific and TRIB2-specific clonotypes were marked in same-patient CSF-versus-blood CD4+ comparisons.

Comments on this clone: Its specificity is unknown.

Sequencing was performed with immunoSEQ multiplex PCR; in TCRdb, only in-frame clones are kept and a portion is missing. The sample records tens of thousands of clones, about 80% being singletons. Sequencing was done on a sample of CD45RA- memory CD4+ T cells from PBMCs. This TCR derives from a human donor with narcolepsy.

The CDR3 nucleotides are TGTGCCAGCAGCTCGAGACAGGGAGTAGCGGGAGTGGAAGATACGCAGTATTTT. This codes for CASSSRQGVAGVEDTQYF. The J gene is TRBJ2-3, the V gene TRBV7-3, with TRBD2 matching 9 bases. V lost 4 bases to trimming and J lost 5 bases; unmatched junction nucleotides: 16. Germline CDR1 reads SGHTA; CDR2 reads FQGTGA. The CDR3 length is 18 residues. Full variable domain (missing parts from reference TRBV7-3 and TRBJ2-3): GAGVSQTPSNKVTEKGKYVELRCDPISGHTALYWYRQSLGQGPEFLIYFQGTGAADDSGLPNDRFFAVRPEGSVSTLKIQRTERGDSAVYLCASSSRQGVAGVEDTQYFGPGTRLTVL.